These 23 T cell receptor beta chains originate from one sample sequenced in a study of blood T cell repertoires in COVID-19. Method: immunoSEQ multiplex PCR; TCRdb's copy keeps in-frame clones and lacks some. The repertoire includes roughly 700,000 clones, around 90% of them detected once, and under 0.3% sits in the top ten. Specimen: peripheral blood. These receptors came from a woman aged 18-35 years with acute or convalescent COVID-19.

The CDR3 DNA is TGTGCCAGCAGTCAGGGGGCAGCGGTTGGGACTCCTGGAAACACCATATATTTT. Amino acid sequence: CASSQGAAVGTPGNTIYF. The chain is built from TRBV6-6 and TRBJ1-3; 8 bases fit TRBD1. The V segment lost 5 bases and the J segment 2 bases; nucleotides outside the gene matches: 14. The germline CDR1 and CDR2 sequences are MNHNY and SVGAGI (reference sequence). The CDR3 is made up of 18 amino acids.

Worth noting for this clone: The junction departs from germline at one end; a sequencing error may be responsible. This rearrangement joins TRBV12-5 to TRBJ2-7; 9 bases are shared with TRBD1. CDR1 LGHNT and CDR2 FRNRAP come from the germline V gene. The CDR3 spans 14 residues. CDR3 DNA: TGTGCTAGTGGCCCCGGGACAGGGACCCATCAAAGTGACTTC. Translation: CASGPGTGTHQSDF.

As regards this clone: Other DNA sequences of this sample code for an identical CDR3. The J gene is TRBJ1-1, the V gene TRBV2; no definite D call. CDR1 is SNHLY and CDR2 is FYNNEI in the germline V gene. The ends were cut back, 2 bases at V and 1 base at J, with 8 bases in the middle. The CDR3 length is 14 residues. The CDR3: CASSERSGNTEAFF. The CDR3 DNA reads TGTGCCAGCAGTGAAAGGTCGGGGAACACTGAAGCTTTCTTT.

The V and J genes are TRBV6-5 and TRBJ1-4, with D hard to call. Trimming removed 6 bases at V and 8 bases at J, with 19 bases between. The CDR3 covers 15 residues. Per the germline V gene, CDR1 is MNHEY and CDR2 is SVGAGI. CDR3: CASSPSGRDWEKLFF. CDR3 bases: TGTGCCAGCAGCCCCAGTGGGAGGGATTGGGAAAAACTGTTTTTT.

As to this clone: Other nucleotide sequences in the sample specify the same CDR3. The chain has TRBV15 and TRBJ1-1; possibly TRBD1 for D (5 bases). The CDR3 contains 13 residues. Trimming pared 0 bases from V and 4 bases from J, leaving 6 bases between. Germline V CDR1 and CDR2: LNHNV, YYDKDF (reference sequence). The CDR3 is CATSRDRGTEAFF. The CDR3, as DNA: TGTGCCACCAGCAGAGATAGGGGCACTGAAGCTTTCTTT. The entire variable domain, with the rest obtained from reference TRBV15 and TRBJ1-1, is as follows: DAMVIQNPRYQVTQFGKPVTLSCSQTLNHNVMYWYQQKSSQAPKLLFHYYDKDFNNEADTPDNFQSRRPNTSFCFLDIRSPGLGDTAMYLCATSRDRGTEAFFGQGTRLTVV.

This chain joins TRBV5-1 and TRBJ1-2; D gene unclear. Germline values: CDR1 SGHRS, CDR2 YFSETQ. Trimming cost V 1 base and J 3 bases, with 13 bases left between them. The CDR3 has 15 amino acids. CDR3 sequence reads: CASSLSGFSDYGYTF. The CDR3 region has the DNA TGCGCCAGCAGCTTGTCCGGGTTTTCTGACTATGGCTACACCTTC.

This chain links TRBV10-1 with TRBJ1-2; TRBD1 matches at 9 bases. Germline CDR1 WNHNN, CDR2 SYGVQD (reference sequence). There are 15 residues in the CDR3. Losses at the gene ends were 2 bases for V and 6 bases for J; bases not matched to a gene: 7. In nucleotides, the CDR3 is TGCGCCAGCAGTGAGCGGACAGGGGAATGTAATGGCTACACCTTC. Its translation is CASSERTGECNGYTF.

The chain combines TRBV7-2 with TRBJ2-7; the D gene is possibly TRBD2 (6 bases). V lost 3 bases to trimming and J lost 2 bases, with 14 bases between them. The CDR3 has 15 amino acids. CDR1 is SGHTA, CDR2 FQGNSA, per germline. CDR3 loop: CASSFLSGETYEQYF. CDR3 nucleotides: TGTGCCAGCAGCTTCTTGTCGGGGGAGACCTACGAGCAGTACTTC.

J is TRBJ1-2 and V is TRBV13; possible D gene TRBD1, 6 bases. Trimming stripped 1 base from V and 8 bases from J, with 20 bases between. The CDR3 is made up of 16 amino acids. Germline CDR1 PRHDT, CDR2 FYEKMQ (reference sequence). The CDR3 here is CASSLESSAGELGYTF. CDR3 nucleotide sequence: TGTGCCAGCAGCTTAGAATCTTCGGCAGGGGAGCTCGGCTACACCTTC.

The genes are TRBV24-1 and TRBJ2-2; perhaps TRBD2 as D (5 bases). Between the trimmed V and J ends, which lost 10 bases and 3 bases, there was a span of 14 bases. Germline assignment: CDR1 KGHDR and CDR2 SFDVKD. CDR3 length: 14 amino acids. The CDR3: CATRGSRDTGELFF. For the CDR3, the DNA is TGTGCCACACGAGGGAGCCGGGACACCGGGGAGCTGTTTTTT.

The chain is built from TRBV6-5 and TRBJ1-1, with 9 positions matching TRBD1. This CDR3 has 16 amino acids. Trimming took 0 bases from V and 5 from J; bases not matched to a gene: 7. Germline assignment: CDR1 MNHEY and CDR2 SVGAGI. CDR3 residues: CASSYSIQGARTEAFF. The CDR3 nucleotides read TGTGCCAGCAGTTACTCCATACAGGGGGCTCGAACTGAAGCTTTCTTT.

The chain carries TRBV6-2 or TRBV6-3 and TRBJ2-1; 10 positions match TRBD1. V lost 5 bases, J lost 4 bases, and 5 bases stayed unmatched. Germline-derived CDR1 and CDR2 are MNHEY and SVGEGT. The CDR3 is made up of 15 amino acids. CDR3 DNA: TGTGCCAGCAGTACCGGGACAGGGGAATACAATGAGCAGTTCTTC. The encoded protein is CASSTGTGEYNEQFF.

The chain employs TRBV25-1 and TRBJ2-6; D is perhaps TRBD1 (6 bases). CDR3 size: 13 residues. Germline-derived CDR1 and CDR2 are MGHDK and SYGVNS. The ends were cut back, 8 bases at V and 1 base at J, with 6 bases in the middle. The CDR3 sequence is CASGQSGANVLTF. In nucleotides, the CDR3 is TGTGCCAGCGGACAGTCTGGGGCCAACGTCCTGACTTTC.

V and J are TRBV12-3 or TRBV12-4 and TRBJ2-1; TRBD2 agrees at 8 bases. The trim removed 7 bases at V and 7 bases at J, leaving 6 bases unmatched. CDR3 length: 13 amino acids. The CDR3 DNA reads TGTGCCAGCACACTCGGGGGGGCAAATGAGCAGTTCTTC. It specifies CASTLGGANEQFF.

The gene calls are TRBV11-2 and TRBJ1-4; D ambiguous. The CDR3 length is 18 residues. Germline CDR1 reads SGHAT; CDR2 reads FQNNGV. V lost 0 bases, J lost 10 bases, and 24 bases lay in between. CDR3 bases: TGTGCCAGCAGCTTAGATCGTACAGTTCGAGATGAACCCGGAAAACTGTTTTTT. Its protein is CASSLDRTVRDEPGKLFF. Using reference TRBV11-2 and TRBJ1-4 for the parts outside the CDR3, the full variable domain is EAGVAQSPRYKIIEKRQSVAFWCNPISGHATLYWYQQILGQGPKLLIQFQNNGVVDDSQLPKDRFSAERLKGVDSTLKIQPAKLEDSAVYLCASSLDRTVRDEPGKLFFGSGTQLSVL.

The CDR3 sequence: CASSRFSGTDTQYF. DNA for the CDR3: TGTGCCAGCAGCCGTTTTTCGGGCACAGATACGCAGTATTTT. This chain links TRBV3-1 (or the pseudogene TRBV3-2) with TRBJ2-3; unclear D gene. The CDR3 covers 14 residues. V shed 4 bases and J shed 1 base, with 9 bases lying between them. Germline V CDR1 and CDR2: LGHDT, YNNKEL (reference sequence).

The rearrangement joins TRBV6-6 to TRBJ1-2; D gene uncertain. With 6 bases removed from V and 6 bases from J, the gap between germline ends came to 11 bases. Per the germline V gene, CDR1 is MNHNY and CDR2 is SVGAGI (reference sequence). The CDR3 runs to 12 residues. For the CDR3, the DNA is TGTGCCAGCAGAGACACGGATAATGGCTACACCTTC. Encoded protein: CASRDTDNGYTF.

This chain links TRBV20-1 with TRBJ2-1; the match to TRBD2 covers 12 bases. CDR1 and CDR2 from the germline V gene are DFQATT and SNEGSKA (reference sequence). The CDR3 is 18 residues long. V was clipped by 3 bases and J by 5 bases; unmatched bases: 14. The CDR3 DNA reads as TGCAGTGCTAGTAGTGTTCTCCTAGCGGGGGGGCTTCACAATGAGCAGTTCTTC. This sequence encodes CSASSVLLAGGLHNEQFF.

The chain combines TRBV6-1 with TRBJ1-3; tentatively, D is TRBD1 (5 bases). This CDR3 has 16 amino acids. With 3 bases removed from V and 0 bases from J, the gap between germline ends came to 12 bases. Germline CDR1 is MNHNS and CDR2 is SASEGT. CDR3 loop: CASSDSAGNSGNTIYF. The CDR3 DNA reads TGTGCCAGCAGTGATTCTGCAGGGAACTCTGGAAACACCATATATTTT.

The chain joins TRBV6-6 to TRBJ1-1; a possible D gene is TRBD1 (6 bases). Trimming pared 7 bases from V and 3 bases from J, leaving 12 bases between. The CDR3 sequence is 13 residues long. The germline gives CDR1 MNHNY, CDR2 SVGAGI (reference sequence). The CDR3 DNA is TGTGCCAGCATCGGGGGGCGCGACACTGAAGCTTTCTTT. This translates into CASIGGRDTEAFF.

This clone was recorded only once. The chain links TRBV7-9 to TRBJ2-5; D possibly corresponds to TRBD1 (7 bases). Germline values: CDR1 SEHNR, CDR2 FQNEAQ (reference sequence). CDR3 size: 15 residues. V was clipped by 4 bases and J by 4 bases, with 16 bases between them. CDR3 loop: CASSSRGTEIETQYF. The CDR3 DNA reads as TGTGCCAGCAGCTCCCGGGGGACAGAAATAGAGACCCAGTACTTC.

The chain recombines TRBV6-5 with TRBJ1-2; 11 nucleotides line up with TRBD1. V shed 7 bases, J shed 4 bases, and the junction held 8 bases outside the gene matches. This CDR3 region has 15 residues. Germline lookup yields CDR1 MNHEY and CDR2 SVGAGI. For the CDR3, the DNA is TGTGCCAGCATCCGGGACAGGGGGTTTTTCTATGGCTACACCTTC. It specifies CASIRDRGFFYGYTF.

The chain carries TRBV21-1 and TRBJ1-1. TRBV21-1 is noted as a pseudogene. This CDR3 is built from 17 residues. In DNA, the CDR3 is TGTGCCAGCAGCAAAAGCGCCCCGGGACTAGGGAACACTGAAGCTTTCTTT. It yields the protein CASSKSAPGLGNTEAFF.